The source of this TCR beta chain is a study of CD8 T cells in Susac syndrome. From blood CD8+ and CD4+ T cells, the TCR beta chain was sequenced. The multiple sclerosis control group was made up of treatment-naive patients with stable or active relapsing-remitting disease. CD8+ and CD4+ T cells were negatively isolated; TEMRA cells were FACS-enriched. Reverse transcription of 0.5 to 1 ug RNA used random hexamers. immunoSEQ multiplex PCR amplified TCR beta CDR3 across 54 Vbeta, 13 Jbeta. MiXCR, run by TCRdb on the immunoSEQ multiplex PCR reads, gives a single entry per CDR3 protein. This sample has 150,000 to 200,000 distinct CDR3 sequences, with roughly 95% found just once. The sequenced material came from CD8+ T cells from PBMCs. This TCR derives from a human donor with multiple sclerosis.

CDR3 region: CASSSQGAVAFF. CDR3 nucleotide sequence: TGTGCCAGCAGCTCCCAGGGGGCCGTGGCTTTCTTT. This chain joins TRBV5-4 and TRBJ1-1, with 8 bases lining up with TRBD1. From germline, CDR1 is SGHNT and CDR2 YYREEE (reference sequence). This CDR3 comprises 12 residues. Unmatched junction bases numbered 6, after V lost 3 bases and J lost 11 bases.